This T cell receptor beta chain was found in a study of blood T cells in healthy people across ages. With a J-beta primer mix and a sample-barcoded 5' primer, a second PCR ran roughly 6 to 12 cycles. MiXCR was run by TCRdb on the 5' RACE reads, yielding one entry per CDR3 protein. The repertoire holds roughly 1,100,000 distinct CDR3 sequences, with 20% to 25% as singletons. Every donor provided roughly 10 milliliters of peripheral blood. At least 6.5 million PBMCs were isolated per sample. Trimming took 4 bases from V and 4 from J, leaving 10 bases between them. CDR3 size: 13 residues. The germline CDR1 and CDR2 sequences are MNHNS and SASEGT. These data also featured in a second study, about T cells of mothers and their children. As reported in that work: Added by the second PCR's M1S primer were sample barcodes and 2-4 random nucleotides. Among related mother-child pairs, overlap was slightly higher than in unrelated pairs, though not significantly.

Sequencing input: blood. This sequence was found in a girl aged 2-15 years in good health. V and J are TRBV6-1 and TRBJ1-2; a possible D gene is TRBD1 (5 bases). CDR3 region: CASSGGVGYGYTF. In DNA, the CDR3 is TGTGCCAGCAGTGGAGGGGTGGGCTATGGCTACACCTTC.